This T cell receptor beta chain stems from a study of T cell repertoires in ileal Crohn's disease. Study in general: Every patient was operated on for stricturing (approximately 60%) or penetrating (approximately 39%) complications. From the resection specimen's proximal margin, biopsies were taken as MI.

Time point indicated: proximal margin of the surgical specimen (macroscopically non-inflamed). Remarks on this clone: What it binds is unknown.

V dropped 1 base and J dropped 0 bases, with 11 bases sitting between them. The CDR3 spans 16 residues. Germline V gene lookup returns CDR1 MGHDK and CDR2 SYGVNS. Study-wide results and limits: Clonality above 26.8% at surgery always came with endoscopic recurrence.

TCRdb's copy holds only in-frame clones and misses some; the assay was immunoSEQ multiplex PCR. Among thousands of clones listed, 74% were seen once. This chain uses TRBV25-1 with TRBJ2-3; unclear D gene. This TCR was recovered from an adult with Crohn's disease. Source material: ileal tissue. Written as DNA, the CDR3 is TGTGCCAGCAGTGAATCCCTCTACCAAAGCACAGATACGCAGTATTTT. This sequence encodes CASSESLYQSTDTQYF.